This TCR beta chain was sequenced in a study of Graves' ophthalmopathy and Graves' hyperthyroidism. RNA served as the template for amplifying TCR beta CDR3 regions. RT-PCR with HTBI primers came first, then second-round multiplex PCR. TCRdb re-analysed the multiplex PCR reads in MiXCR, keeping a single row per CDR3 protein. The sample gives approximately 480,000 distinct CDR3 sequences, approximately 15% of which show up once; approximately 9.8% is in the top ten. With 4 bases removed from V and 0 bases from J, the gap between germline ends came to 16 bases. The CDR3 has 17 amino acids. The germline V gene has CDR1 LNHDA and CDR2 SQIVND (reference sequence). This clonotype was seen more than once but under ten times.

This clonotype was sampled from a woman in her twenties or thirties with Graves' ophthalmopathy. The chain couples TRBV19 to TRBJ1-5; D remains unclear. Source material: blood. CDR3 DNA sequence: TGTGCCAGTAGTACCCAATTCGGTCTCTATAGCAATCAGCCCCAGCATTTT. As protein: CASSTQFGLYSNQPQHF.